The 7 T cell receptor beta chains below all came from one sample that was sequenced in a study of T-cell reconstitution after alpha-beta-depleted transplantation in children. Unique molecular identifiers were used to barcode this TCRbeta library. TCRdb fed the PCR reads into MiXCR, producing one record per CDR3 protein. The table lists some 240,000 distinct CDR3 sequences, more than 7.5% of them singletons. The source material was PBMCs from the stem cell graft donor, sampled from the stem cell graft. Every receptor here comes from a human donor who donated a stem cell graft to a child with SCID.

This clonotype showed up many times. This chain joins TRBV6-2 or TRBV6-3 and TRBJ2-5, with TRBD1 matching over 7 bases. The CDR3 extends over 18 amino acids. The germline CDR1 and CDR2 sequences are MNHEY and SVGEGT. The J segment lost 3 bases and the V segment lost 4 bases, leaving 17 bases of the junction unmatched. The CDR3 spells CASSSPDRTSSNKETQYF. The CDR3 nucleotides read TGTGCCAGCAGTTCCCCGGACAGGACCAGCAGCAACAAAGAGACCCAGTACTTC.

This clonotype was detected once. The CDR3 end shows no conserved phenylalanine or tryptophan, and so a read error is likely. The chain employs TRBV7-3 and TRBJ1-1, with a possible D match to TRBD1 (6 bases). Germline loops: CDR1 SGHTA, CDR2 FQGTGA. The CDR3 sequence is 15 residues long. V lost 0 bases and J 1 base, leaving 9 bases between the germline ends. The CDR3 loop reads CASSLTQGQNTEAFS. For the CDR3, the DNA is TGTGCCAGCAGCTTAACCCAGGGGCAGAACACTGAAGCTTTCTCT.

At least ten counts were recorded for this clonotype. The rearrangement joins TRBV5-5 to TRBJ2-3; D unclear. In germline, CDR1 is SGHKS, CDR2 YYEKEE (reference sequence). Trimming stripped 3 bases from V and 3 bases from J, with 5 bases between. This CDR3 contains 12 residues. CDR3 in DNA: TGTGCCAGCAGCTATCAAACAGATACGCAGTATTTT. It translates to CASSYQTDTQYF. The whole variable domain, remainder taken from reference TRBV5-5 and TRBJ2-3, is DAGVTQSPTHLIKTRGQQVTLRCSPISGHKSVSWYQQVLGQGPQFIFQYYEKEERGRGNFPDRFSARQFPNYSSELNVNALLLGDSALYLCASSYQTDTQYFGPGTRLTVL.

This clonotype was seen only a few times. The CDR3 DNA reads as TGTGCCAGCAGCTTACCCCCGACAGGGAGGGAGAGCTCCTACGAGCAGTACTTC. This sequence encodes CASSLPPTGRESSYEQYF. The rearrangement joins TRBV7-8 to TRBJ2-7; either TRBD1 or TRBD2 may fit D (7 bases each). Germline V gives CDR1 SGHVS, CDR2 FQNEAQ. The CDR3 is made up of 18 amino acids. Trimming removed 2 bases from V and 0 bases from J, with 20 bases in between.

A note on this clonotype: A much more abundant neighbour one base away suggests this may be a read error. This chain connects TRBV2 to TRBJ2-1; D is tentatively TRBD1 or TRBD2 (5 bases each). The CDR3 contains 14 residues. V lost 4 bases and J 4 bases, leaving 11 bases between the germline ends. CDR1 and CDR2 (germline): SNHLY, FYNNEI. For the CDR3, the DNA is TGTGCCAGCAGTGGTAGGGACCTATACAATGAGCAGTTCTTC. Protein: CASSGRDLYNEQFF.

This clonotype was picked up a small number of times. The V gene is TRBV3-1, the J gene TRBJ1-3, with a possible D match to TRBD1 (5 bases). Germline values: CDR1 LGHDT, CDR2 YNNKEL (reference sequence). The CDR3 sequence is 18 residues long. V lost 0 bases and J lost 7, with 22 bases in between. The DNA of the CDR3 is TGTGCCAGCAGCCAAGATCAGGCAGCAGGGATCACGTCCAACACCATATATTTT. Protein sequence: CASSQDQAAGITSNTIYF.

The chain uses TRBV7-2 and TRBJ2-5, with 7 bases aligning to TRBD1. Germline V gene data show CDR1 as SGHTA and CDR2 as FQGNSA. Losses at the gene ends were 1 base for V and 5 bases for J; bases not matched to a gene: 7. The CDR3 consists of 15 residues. In nucleotides, the CDR3 is TGTGCCAGCAGCTTAGTAGGGGGCGCAGGGGAGACCCAGTACTTC. This gives the protein CASSLVGGAGETQYF.